The TCR beta chain under discussion was sequenced for a study of T cells in Graves' hyperthyroidism and ophthalmopathy. Study-level background: Peripheral blood was obtained at initial diagnosis, preceding any treatment.

Amplified TCR beta CDR3 regions came from RNA transcripts. The HTBI primer set served for first-round RT-PCR of the TCR CDR3. TCRdb analysed the multiplex PCR reads with MiXCR anew, one entry per CDR3 protein. Here the sample spans 550,000 to 800,000 distinct CDR3 sequences, about 16% being singletons. This clonotype was seen more than once but under ten times. Diagnostic assessment was based on clinical symptoms, serum thyroxine and TRAb, thyroid ultrasound and orbital computed tomography. Using more than 7.5 ml of fresh peripheral blood, PBMCs were prepared. This CDR3 is 13 amino acids long. Germline CDR1 SGHTS, CDR2 YDEGEE. Trimming took off 0 bases at V and 4 bases at J, with 7 bases between the two ends.

This TCR derives from a young man with Graves' hyperthyroidism. The material sequenced was blood. The chain carries TRBV5-8 and TRBJ1-2; no clear D gene. CDR3 nucleotides: TGTGCCAGCAGCTTGGCTGGAGTCTATGGCTACACCTTC. It yields the protein CASSLAGVYGYTF.